One and the same sample provided the 8 T cell receptor beta chains below, sequenced in a study of long-term antiretroviral therapy in people with HIV. Version v3.0 of the immunoSEQ assay ran at survey level. This table comes from immunoSEQ multiplex PCR, and its TCRdb copy is limited to in-frame clones, with some not included. The table records some 30,000 clones, approximately 85% of them present only once. The starting material was unsorted PBMCs, obtained about 3.4 years after starting antiretroviral therapy. The source of these receptors is a man between 18 and 35 years old with HIV.

The chain is built from TRBV7-9 and TRBJ1-4, with 7 bases aligning to TRBD1. V lost 7 bases and J lost 4; bases outside the gene matches: 6. CDR1 and CDR2 (germline): SEHNR, FQNEAQ (reference sequence). The CDR3 covers 14 residues. CDR3 residues: CASTSGGLNEKLFF. The CDR3 DNA sequence: TGTGCCAGCACCTCAGGGGGTCTTAATGAAAAACTGTTTTTT.

The J gene is TRBJ1-2, the V gene TRBV4-2, with D uncertain. Trimming removed 3 bases at V and 8 bases at J, with 22 bases between. The CDR3 spans 16 residues. Germline CDR1 reads LGHNA; CDR2 reads YNFKEQ. The CDR3 protein is CASSHPPTGPPRGYTF. The CDR3 DNA is TGTGCCAGCAGCCATCCCCCTACGGGTCCGCCGAGGGGCTACACCTTC.

The rearrangement uses TRBV5-4 and TRBJ2-3, with 7 bases fitting TRBD1. Trimming at V came to 0 bases and at J to 5 bases, leaving 0 bases not matched to a gene. The germline V gene encodes CDR1 SGHNT and CDR2 YYREEE (reference sequence). This CDR3 has 13 amino acids. CDR3 nucleotides: TGTGCCAGCAGCTTGGGGGACAGAGATACGCAGTATTTT. Translation gives CASSLGDRDTQYF.

This sequence joins TRBV4-3 and TRBJ1-1; TRBD1 is a possible D gene (6 bases). V dropped 2 bases and J dropped 1 base, with 11 bases sitting between them. CDR3 length equals 15 residues. Germline CDR1 and CDR2: LGHNA and YSLEER. The CDR3 protein is CASSQNRVPNTEAFF. CDR3 DNA sequence: TGCGCCAGCAGCCAAAACAGGGTTCCGAACACTGAAGCTTTCTTT.

This clone occurred a few times. This sequence joins TRBV27 and TRBJ2-7, with 8 bases that match TRBD1. In germline, CDR1 is MNHEY, CDR2 SMNVEV (reference sequence). V shed 4 bases, J shed 7 bases, and the junction held 9 bases outside the gene matches. The CDR3 consists of 14 residues. This CDR3 reads CASSSGTGGLEQYF. The CDR3 nucleotides are TGTGCCAGCAGTTCCGGGACAGGCGGTTTGGAGCAGTACTTC.

As DNA, the CDR3 is TGCGCCAGCAGCCAAGCCGGGACAGGGCACACTGAAGCTTTCTTT. It yields the protein CASSQAGTGHTEAFF. V usage is TRBV4-1 and J usage is TRBJ1-1, with TRBD1 matching over 9 bases. Germline V gene data show CDR1 as MGHRA and CDR2 as YSYEKL. This CDR3 has 15 residues. The J segment lost 3 bases and the V segment lost 1 base, leaving 3 bases of the junction unmatched.

The V and J genes are TRBV18 and TRBJ2-7, with 9 positions matching TRBD1. This CDR3 spans 19 amino acids. J lost 0 bases, V lost 2 bases, and 14 bases had no gene match. Germline V lookup: CDR1 KGHSH, CDR2 LQKENI. The DNA for the CDR3 is TGTGCCAGCTCACCAAAGGGACAGGGCCGATTAAGGAGCTCCTACGAGCAGTACTTC. It translates to CASSPKGQGRLRSSYEQYF.

V is TRBV5-6 and J is TRBJ1-5; no firm D call. Between the trimmed V and J ends, which lost 5 bases and 0 bases, there was a span of 12 bases. Germline V gene sequence: CDR1 SGHDT, CDR2 YYEEEE. The CDR3 totals 15 residues. The CDR3 reads CASSYGPGSNQPQHF. The CDR3, as DNA: TGTGCCAGCAGTTATGGACCGGGTAGCAATCAGCCCCAGCATTTT.